The T cell receptor beta chain under discussion was sequenced for a study of PD-1 blockade in classical Hodgkin lymphoma. Study findings and constraints: Any patient who commenced nivolumab under 1 year after ASCT was excluded. Sources of repertoire differences remain undefined, possibly disease activity or prior therapy.

Stated time point: cycle 4 day 1 (C4D1), after 5 to 7 weeks of nivolumab. Every patient had relapsed following autologous stem cell transplantation, and cohorts differed in brentuximab vedotin exposure. Best response was recorded as complete response, partial response or progressive disease. The data were produced by immunoSEQ multiplex PCR, yet TCRdb's version contains in-frame clones alone and is incomplete. The sample lists 20,000 to 25,000 clones, roughly 70% occurring once. The germline V and J ends were trimmed by 4 bases and 0 bases, with 10 bases remaining between them. CDR1 is SGHNT, CDR2 YYREEE, per germline (reference sequence). This CDR3 has 15 residues. Details on this clone: The antigen remains undetermined.

The starting material was peripheral blood mononuclear cells (PBMCs), obtained before the fourth cycle of nivolumab. The chain joins TRBV5-4 to TRBJ1-4, with D maybe TRBD1 (6 bases). The source is a human donor with classical Hodgkin lymphoma. CDR3 DNA: TGTGCCAGCAGCCTAGGGGGTTCAACTAATGAAAAACTGTTTTTT. This encodes CASSLGGSTNEKLFF.